This T cell receptor (beta chain) is drawn from a study of T-cell memory formation after mild COVID-19. Study-wide results and caveats: While clones contracting from day 15 to 85 were balanced between CD4 and CD8, later expanders leaned CD4+. Prior to infection, memory already included some responding clones, suggesting cross-reactive memory joined. Most CD4+ clones that shrank were in CM and EM, while CD8+ ones turned up in EMRA. Day 37-peaking second-wave clones had unconfirmed SARS-CoV-2 specificity.

This CDR3 has 17 amino acids. The V gene end was trimmed by 4 bases and the J gene end by 1 base; junction bases not matched to a gene: 8. Germline V gene lookup returns CDR1 PRHDT and CDR2 FYEKMQ (reference sequence). In its sample, this clonotype was seen a few times. Its antigen is as yet unknown. TCRdb reprocessed the 5' RACE reads via MiXCR and lists one record per CDR3 protein. Among fewer than 350,000 distinct CDR3 sequences listed, about 15% were seen once. The genes are TRBV13 and TRBJ2-1; 9 positions match TRBD2. Material for sequencing was PBMCs or a T cell subset sorted from them (not recorded which). The clonotype was recovered from a young man who had mild COVID-19 (a few samples of this study predate the infection). Cell type and time point are not known. CDR3 bases: TGTGCCAGCAGCTCCCCGGATAGCGGGGGTTCCTACAATGAGCAGTTCTTC. This sequence encodes CASSSPDSGGSYNEQFF.